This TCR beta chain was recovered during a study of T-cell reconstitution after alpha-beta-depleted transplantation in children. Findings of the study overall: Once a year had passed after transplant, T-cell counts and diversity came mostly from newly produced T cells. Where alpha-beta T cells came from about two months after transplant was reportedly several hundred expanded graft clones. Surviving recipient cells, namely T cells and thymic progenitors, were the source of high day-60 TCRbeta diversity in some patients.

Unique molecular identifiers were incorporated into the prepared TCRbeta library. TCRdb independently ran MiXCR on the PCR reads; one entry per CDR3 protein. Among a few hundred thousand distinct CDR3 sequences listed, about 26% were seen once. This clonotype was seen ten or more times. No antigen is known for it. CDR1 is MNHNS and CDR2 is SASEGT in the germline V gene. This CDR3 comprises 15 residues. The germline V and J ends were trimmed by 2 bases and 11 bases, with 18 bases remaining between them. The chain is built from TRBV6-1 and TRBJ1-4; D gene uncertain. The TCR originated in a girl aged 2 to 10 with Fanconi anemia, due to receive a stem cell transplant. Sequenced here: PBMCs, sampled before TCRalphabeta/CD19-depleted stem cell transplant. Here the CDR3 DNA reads TGTGCCAGCAGTGAATACACCTACCTTCTTGCGAAACTGTTTTTT. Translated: CASSEYTYLLAKLFF.